Below, 29 T cell receptor beta chains from the same sample are listed, as sequenced in a study of cytomegalovirus exposure and HLA in healthy donors. TCRdb's table, derived via immunoSEQ multiplex PCR, lists solely in-frame clones and lacks some. The sample lists roughly 100,000 clones, around 87% occurring once. The sequencing input was PBMCs. The receptor set was obtained from a woman aged 18 to 35 in good health and CMV-seropositive.

CDR3 sequence: CASSDLDRVNDEQYF. The CDR3 coding sequence is TGTGCCAGCAGTGATTTGGACAGGGTAAACGACGAGCAGTACTTC. The chain carries TRBV25-1 and TRBJ2-7, with 8 bases matching TRBD1. Trimming at V came to 3 bases and at J to 5 bases, leaving 9 bases not matched to a gene. The CDR3 is 15 amino acids. CDR1 is MGHDK, CDR2 SYGVNS, per germline.

The chain carries TRBV27 and TRBJ2-3, with a tentative D call TRBD1 (6 bases). There are 11 residues in the CDR3. V was trimmed by 5 bases and J by 11 bases, leaving 11 bases between them. Germline assignment: CDR1 MNHEY and CDR2 SMNVEV (reference sequence). CDR3: CASSTGTMQYF. The CDR3 region has the DNA TGTGCCAGCAGTACCGGGACAATGCAGTATTTT.

V is TRBV28 and J is TRBJ2-7; perhaps TRBD1 as D (5 bases). The germline V gene encodes CDR1 MDHEN and CDR2 SYDVKM. V shed 1 base and J shed 7 bases, with 8 bases lying between them. The CDR3 has 12 amino acids. The chain's CDR3 is CASSLLGLEQYF. CDR3 bases: TGTGCCAGCAGTTTATTGGGGCTGGAGCAGTACTTC.

The V gene is TRBV6-1, the J gene TRBJ1-5, with a possible D match to TRBD1 (6 bases). The CDR3 runs 14 residues. Between the trimmed V and J ends, which lost 6 bases and 2 bases, there was a span of 11 bases. Per the germline V gene, CDR1 is MNHNS and CDR2 is SASEGT. The chain's CDR3 is CASSPRGGNQPQHF. Written as DNA, the CDR3 is TGTGCCAGCAGCCCCAGGGGAGGCAATCAGCCCCAGCATTTT.

The V call is TRBV14, the J call TRBJ2-2; perhaps TRBD2 as D (7 bases). Germline CDR1 is SGHDN and CDR2 is FVKESK. Trimming took 4 bases from V and 2 from J, leaving 11 bases between them. The CDR3 has 15 residues. For the CDR3, the DNA is TGTGCCAGCAGCCCGCGGGGGCCCAACACCGGGGAGCTGTTTTTT. Amino acids: CASSPRGPNTGELFF. The complete variable domain, with remaining parts taken from reference TRBV14 and TRBJ2-2, reads EAGVTQFPSHSVIEKGQTVTLRCDPISGHDNLYWYRRVMGKEIKFLLHFVKESKQDESGMPNNRFLAERTGGTYSTLKVQPAELEDSGVYFCASSPRGPNTGELFFGEGSRLTVL.

The rearrangement uses TRBV9 and TRBJ2-3, with 9 bases fitting TRBD1. The germline V gene has CDR1 SGDLS and CDR2 YYNGEE. The CDR3 covers 14 residues. V shed 3 bases and J 3 bases; nucleotides not matched to a gene: 2. The CDR3 DNA is TGTGCCAGCAGCGAAGGACAGGGGACAGATACGCAGTATTTT. Translating it yields CASSEGQGTDTQYF.

V and J are TRBV28 and TRBJ2-1, with TRBD1 identical over 12 bases. Looked up from germline, CDR1 is MDHEN and CDR2 is SYDVKM. This CDR3 contains 15 residues. V shed 4 bases and J 8 bases; nucleotides not matched to a gene: 6. The CDR3 nucleotides read TGTGCCAGCAGTTGGGCCGGGACAGGGGGCTATGAGCAGTTCTTC. Its protein product is CASSWAGTGGYEQFF. Full variable domain (missing parts from reference TRBV28 and TRBJ2-1): DVKVTQSSRYLVKRTGEKVFLECVQDMDHENMFWYRQDPGLGLRLIYFSYDVKMKEKGDIPEGYSVSREKKERFSLILESASTNQTSMYLCASSWAGTGGYEQFFGPGTRLTVL.

In this sample, this clone turned up a few times. The DNA for the CDR3 is TGTGCCAGCAGTTTAACAATGGGGCACGAGCAGTACTTC. It codes for CASSLTMGHEQYF. The rearrangement links TRBV27 to TRBJ2-7; possible D gene TRBD1, 5 bases. Germline V gene data show CDR1 as MNHEY and CDR2 as SMNVEV (reference sequence). The CDR3 spans 13 residues. The V end was cut by 2 bases, the J end by 5 bases, with 10 bases between.

J is TRBJ2-1 and V is TRBV7-3, with 15 bases matching TRBD2. CDR1 and CDR2 from the germline V gene are SGHTA and FQGTGA. J was trimmed by 9 bases and V by 9 bases; bases with no gene match: 6. The CDR3 runs to 14 residues. This CDR3 is CASSGLAGGGEQFF. The CDR3 DNA is TGTGCCAGTTCGGGACTAGCGGGGGGAGGTGAGCAGTTCTTC.

V usage is TRBV7-3 and J usage is TRBJ1-1; TRBD1 is a possible D gene (6 bases). This CDR3 has 14 amino acids. The germline V and J ends were trimmed by 0 bases and 9 bases, with 14 bases remaining between them. Per the germline V gene, CDR1 is SGHTA and CDR2 is FQGTGA. CDR3 in DNA: TGTGCCAGCAGCTTAACCGCAGGGGCCCGTCAAGCTTTCTTT. Amino acid sequence: CASSLTAGARQAFF.

V usage is TRBV5-8 and J usage is TRBJ1-5; D is perhaps TRBD1 (6 bases). CDR1 and CDR2 from the germline V gene are SGHTS and YDEGEE. Deletions cut 2 bases from V and 4 bases from J, with 13 bases between. CDR3 length: 15 amino acids. CDR3 in amino acids: CASSLGGRLNQPQHF. CDR3 nucleotide sequence: TGTGCCAGCAGCTTAGGGGGACGATTGAATCAGCCCCAGCATTTT.

The genes are TRBV27 and TRBJ2-3; D possibly corresponds to TRBD2 (5 bases). The CDR3 runs to 16 residues. Trimming shortened V by 6 bases and J by 0 bases, and 16 bases separated the two germline ends. CDR1 and CDR2 from the germline V gene are MNHEY and SMNVEV (reference sequence). CDR3 DNA: TGTGCCAGCAGCTTCCGACTGGGAGCTAGCACAGATACGCAGTATTTT. Translating it yields CASSFRLGASTDTQYF.

The chain employs TRBV27 and TRBJ1-2; TRBD1 matches at 7 bases. Germline V gene lookup returns CDR1 MNHEY and CDR2 SMNVEV (reference sequence). V lost 0 bases to trimming and J lost 5 bases; unmatched junction nucleotides: 3. The CDR3 runs 14 residues. CDR3 loop: CASSLSGTEYGYTF. The CDR3 nucleotides are TGTGCCAGCAGTTTATCCGGGACAGAGTATGGCTACACCTTC.

DNA for the CDR3: TGTGCCAGCAGCGACGGGGATCAGCCCCAGCATTTT. Its translation is CASSDGDQPQHF. This chain connects TRBV7-9 to TRBJ1-5; D unclear. The germline V gene has CDR1 SEHNR and CDR2 FQNEAQ (reference sequence). This CDR3 region has 12 residues. V was cut by 5 bases and J by 5 bases, with 7 bases left in between.

This chain uses TRBV28 with TRBJ2-1; TRBD2 matches 10 bases. The J segment lost 8 bases and the V segment lost 6 bases, leaving 13 bases of the junction unmatched. The CDR3 sequence is 16 residues long. Germline V gives CDR1 MDHEN, CDR2 SYDVKM. The CDR3 DNA sequence: TGTGCCAGCAGAGACCGGAGCGGGGGGGCGAGGGATGAGCAGTTCTTC. This sequence encodes CASRDRSGGARDEQFF.

This rearrangement joins TRBV11-1 to TRBJ2-7; 8 positions match TRBD1. The CDR3 is 13 amino acids. The V segment lost 5 bases and the J segment 1 base; nucleotides outside the gene matches: 1. CDR1 and CDR2 (germline): SGHAT, FQDESV (reference sequence). The CDR3, as DNA: TGTGCCAGCAGCGGGGACAGGTCCTACGAGCAGTACTTC. Protein sequence: CASSGDRSYEQYF.

This clone was observed a single time. V gene TRBV5-1 combines with J gene TRBJ2-5; D remains unclear. V dropped 4 bases and J dropped 4 bases, with 17 bases sitting between them. Germline CDR1 reads SGHRS; CDR2 reads YFSETQ. This CDR3 comprises 15 residues. The DNA for the CDR3 is TGCGCCAGCAGCCCGTTAAACCCGGGTCGAGAGACCCAGTACTTC. The encoded protein is CASSPLNPGRETQYF.

This chain connects TRBV7-2 to TRBJ2-7, with 13 bases identical to TRBD2. J lost 0 bases, V lost 4 bases, and 0 bases had no gene match. Germline CDR1 reads SGHTA; CDR2 reads FQGNSA. The CDR3 loop spans 15 amino acids. CDR3 amino acids: CASSWTSGSSYEQYF. CDR3 coding DNA: TGTGCCAGCAGCTGGACTAGCGGGAGCTCCTACGAGCAGTACTTC. Complete variable domain (other parts from reference TRBV7-2 and TRBJ2-7): GAGVSQSPSNKVTEKGKDVELRCDPISGHTALYWYRQSLGQGLEFLIYFQGNSAPDKSGLPSDRFSAERTGGSVSTLTIQRTQQEDSAVYLCASSWTSGSSYEQYFGPGTRLTVT.

V and J are TRBV2 and TRBJ2-2; no definite D call. V gave up 2 bases and J gave up 4 bases, with 11 bases separating them. The germline CDR1 and CDR2 sequences are SNHLY and FYNNEI. The CDR3 covers 15 residues. This CDR3 is CASSETPTGTGELFF. CDR3 coding DNA: TGTGCCAGCAGTGAAACCCCAACGGGCACCGGGGAGCTGTTTTTT.

The chain has TRBV11-2 and TRBJ2-7; 9 bases line up with TRBD1. Germline lookup yields CDR1 SGHAT and CDR2 FQNNGV. The CDR3 runs 16 residues. J was trimmed by 1 base and V by 5 bases; bases with no gene match: 9. In DNA form, the CDR3 reads TGTGCCAGCAGCCCAGGGGCGGGGACAGGGTCCTACGAGCAGTACTTC. It is translated as CASSPGAGTGSYEQYF.

The CDR3 loop is CASSLIPQGSTEAFF. The DNA of the CDR3 is TGTGCCAGCAGCTTAATCCCGCAGGGGAGCACTGAAGCTTTCTTT. The gene calls are TRBV11-2 and TRBJ1-1; D might be TRBD1 (6 bases). Germline loops: CDR1 SGHAT, CDR2 FQNNGV. There are 15 residues in the CDR3. Between the trimmed V and J ends, which lost 2 bases and 4 bases, there was a span of 14 bases.

The chain links TRBV18 to TRBJ1-1; D ambiguous. The ends were cut back, 4 bases at V and 1 base at J, with 10 bases in the middle. Germline V CDR1 and CDR2: KGHSH, LQKENI. This CDR3 has 14 residues. The CDR3 reads CASSLSQWNTEAFF. The CDR3 DNA sequence: TGTGCCAGCTCACTTTCACAATGGAACACTGAAGCTTTCTTT.

The V call is TRBV11-1, the J call TRBJ2-1; TRBD2 is a possible D gene (6 bases). The length of the CDR3 is 15 residues. Germline values: CDR1 SGHAT, CDR2 FQDESV (reference sequence). V lost 5 bases to trimming and J lost 5 bases, with 16 bases between them. DNA for the CDR3: TGTGCCAGCAGCCCGCGGTATAAGCGGGACAATGAGCAGTTCTTC. Translating gives CASSPRYKRDNEQFF.

The rearrangement links TRBV28 to TRBJ1-4; a possible D gene is TRBD1 (5 bases). Trimming left V 5 bases short and J 4 bases short, with 11 bases between. The V gene's germline CDR1 is MDHEN and CDR2 SYDVKM. This CDR3 has 14 residues. DNA of the CDR3: TGTGCCAGCAGTCTCCAGGGAAATAATGAAAAACTGTTTTTT. Its translation: CASSLQGNNEKLFF. Full variable domain (missing parts from reference TRBV28 and TRBJ1-4): DVKVTQSSRYLVKRTGEKVFLECVQDMDHENMFWYRQDPGLGLRLIYFSYDVKMKEKGDIPEGYSVSREKKERFSLILESASTNQTSMYLCASSLQGNNEKLFFGSGTQLSVL.

This chain connects TRBV11-3 to TRBJ2-7, with 8 positions matching TRBD2. This CDR3 has 15 amino acids. Germline V gives CDR1 SGHNT, CDR2 YENEEA. Unmatched junction bases numbered 8, after V lost 3 bases and J lost 4 bases. CDR3 in DNA: TGTGCCAGCAGCTTCTCTAGCGGGCCCGTTTACGAGCAGTACTTC. Residues: CASSFSSGPVYEQYF.

V is TRBV15 and J is TRBJ2-2; tentatively, D is TRBD1 (5 bases). Trimming cost V 4 bases and J 7 bases, with 13 bases left between them. Germline CDR1 reads LNHNV; CDR2 reads YYDKDF (reference sequence). This CDR3 spans 14 amino acids. CDR3 sequence reads: CATSTTVEIGELFF. The CDR3, as DNA: TGTGCCACCAGCACGACAGTGGAAATCGGGGAGCTGTTTTTT.

The chain uses TRBV4-1 and TRBJ1-5, with D possibly matching TRBD1 (5 bases). V gave up 4 bases and J gave up 4 bases, with 17 bases separating them. CDR3 size: 16 residues. Germline CDR1 and CDR2: MGHRA and YSYEKL. The chain's CDR3 is CASSLDQGVRNQPQHF. The CDR3 DNA reads TGCGCCAGCAGCCTCGACCAGGGTGTGCGGAATCAGCCCCAGCATTTT.

This chain connects TRBV7-9 to TRBJ2-1, with 7 bases fitting TRBD2. Germline CDR1 reads SEHNR; CDR2 reads FQNEAQ (reference sequence). The CDR3 is made up of 15 amino acids. V was pared by 3 bases and J by 0 bases, with 2 bases of the junction left unmatched. CDR3: CASSFASGSYNEQFF. CDR3 DNA sequence: TGTGCCAGCAGCTTTGCTAGCGGCTCCTACAATGAGCAGTTCTTC.

The rearrangement links TRBV9 to TRBJ2-5; 7 bases agree with TRBD1. The CDR3 has 16 amino acids. After removal of 0 bases from V and 1 base from J, the junction contained 6 bases not matched to a gene. Looked up from germline, CDR1 is SGDLS and CDR2 is YYNGEE. CDR3 loop: CASSVVWGQPQETQYF. DNA for the CDR3: TGTGCCAGCAGCGTAGTCTGGGGACAGCCCCAAGAGACCCAGTACTTC.